This TCR beta chain is drawn from a study of identical twins. Overall study findings and caveats: Fewer insertions characterized abundant cord blood beta clonotypes, whereas memory repertoires showed none. Twin pairs had excess sharing that was weaker in beta out-of-frame sequences.

TCRdb independently ran MiXCR on the 5' RACE reads; one entry per CDR3 protein. The repertoire holds some 560,000 distinct CDR3 sequences, with 9.6% as singletons. Healthy Caucasian donors formed the entire cohort. This clonotype was found many times. Its specificity is not known. One end of the junction varies from germline; a read error may be responsible. This CDR3 has 15 amino acids. Germline CDR1 SSHAT, CDR2 FNYEAQ (reference sequence). The sample also formed part of further work on yellow fever vaccine responses in identical twins.

The chain carries TRBV7-7 and TRBJ2-3; D remains unclear. The sequenced sample consisted of PBMCs. The TCR sequence derives from a woman aged 18-29 years in good health. The CDR3 DNA sequence: TGTGCTAGCAGCTCCACCCCCCTGGACACAGATACGCAGTATTTT. This translates into CASSSTPLDTDTQYF.